This TCR beta chain came from a study of blood T cell repertoires in COVID-19. About the research overall: Nucleic acid was either cDNA or gDNA, and it came from T cells, B-cell-depleted T cells, or PBMCs.

Per the original data handling: Scientists estimated how many nucleated cells there were by amplifying reference gene primers. Method: immunoSEQ multiplex PCR; TCRdb's copy keeps in-frame clones and lacks some. V and J calls and clone size are given by that table; D and trimming were obtained from the DNA. This sample has about 68,000 clones, with about 91% found just once. CDR3 length: 15 residues. The V end was cut by 5 bases, the J end by 8 bases, with 18 bases between. Germline CDR1 and CDR2: MNHEY and SVGAGI. Sequences were obtained from peripheral blood. The origin of this receptor is a man aged 45-65 years with active COVID-19. The chain uses TRBV6-5 and TRBJ1-4; no firm D call. DNA of the CDR3: TGTGCCAGCAGTAACAGTCGGGGTGATTGGGAAAAACTGTTTTTT. This gives the protein CASSNSRGDWEKLFF.